Below, 27 T cell receptor beta chains from the same sample are listed, as sequenced in a study of control samples from healthy donors and cancer patients (dated by TCRdb to the early 2020s). Library preparation employed the immunoSEQ multiplex PCR assay. TCRdb obtained this table from immuneACCESS and retained in-frame rearrangements with V and J assigned. These tables miss some clones; where compared with another copy, unresolved V genes account for less than half of the shortfall, and the remainder is unexplained. Recorded for this sample are approximately 140,000 clones; more than 80% of them occurred a single time. The ten largest clones capture 5.5% to 9% of the sample. The material sequenced was blood. These receptors were obtained from a man aged 18 to 30 in good health.

CDR3 DNA: TGTGCCAGCAGCCACGGACAGGGAGGGAGTGAAAAACTGTTTTTT. This gives the protein CASSHGQGGSEKLFF. The gene calls are TRBV5-6 and TRBJ1-4; TRBD1 matches 8 bases. Per the germline V gene, CDR1 is SGHDT and CDR2 is YYEEEE. The CDR3 spans 15 residues. Losses at the gene ends were 4 bases for V and 7 bases for J; bases not matched to a gene: 9.

The rearrangement joins TRBV28 to TRBJ1-1, with 9 bases that match TRBD1. V gave up 5 bases and J gave up 4 bases; unmatched junction bases: 8. Germline assignment: CDR1 MDHEN and CDR2 SYDVKM. The CDR3 runs 15 residues. CDR3 amino acids: CASSPPTGGATEAFF. CDR3 sequence (DNA): TGTGCCAGCAGTCCTCCGACAGGGGGGGCCACTGAAGCTTTCTTT. The whole variable domain, filled in from reference TRBV28 and TRBJ1-1, reads DVKVTQSSRYLVKRTGEKVFLECVQDMDHENMFWYRQDPGLGLRLIYFSYDVKMKEKGDIPEGYSVSREKKERFSLILESASTNQTSMYLCASSPPTGGATEAFFGQGTRLTVV.

This sequence joins TRBV7-8 and TRBJ2-3; 8 positions agree with TRBD2. V dropped 5 bases and J dropped 4; count of bases not matched to a gene: 14. This CDR3 spans 17 amino acids. Per germline, CDR1 SGHVS and CDR2 FQNEAQ. In nucleotides, the CDR3 is TGTGCCAGCAGCCCCAAGGCGGGGGGAGTGGGGCCAGATACGCAGTATTTT. This sequence encodes CASSPKAGGVGPDTQYF.

This chain joins TRBV14 and TRBJ2-7, with 11 bases identical to TRBD1. Trimming took 5 bases from V and 2 from J; bases not matched to a gene: 14. This CDR3 is built from 18 residues. The germline V gene has CDR1 SGHDN and CDR2 FVKESK. This CDR3 is CASSFTIGDRGYPYEQYF. The CDR3 coding sequence is TGTGCCAGCAGCTTCACGATAGGGGACAGGGGGTATCCCTACGAGCAGTACTTC.

The genes are TRBV4-1 and TRBJ1-6; 9 nucleotides agree with TRBD1. J gave up 9 bases and V 1 base, and 4 bases lay outside the gene matches. Germline CDR1 MGHRA, CDR2 YSYEKL. This CDR3 contains 15 residues. The CDR3 coding sequence is TGCGCCAGCAGCCAAGGGACAGGGGTAGGTTCACCCCTCCACTTT. Its translation is CASSQGTGVGSPLHF.

This chain uses TRBV5-1 with TRBJ2-6; D not resolved. This CDR3 is built from 14 residues. The ends were cut back, 0 bases at V and 1 base at J, with 2 bases in the middle. Germline V gives CDR1 SGHRS, CDR2 YFSETQ. CDR3 sequence reads: CASSLVSGANVLTF. The DNA of the CDR3 is TGCGCCAGCAGCTTGGTTTCTGGGGCCAACGTCCTGACTTTC.

The rearrangement joins TRBV11-1 to TRBJ2-2; 11 bases are a match to TRBD1. The germline V gene has CDR1 SGHAT and CDR2 FQDESV (reference sequence). V trimming: 5 bases; J trimming: 2 bases; junction bases outside the gene matches: 4. This CDR3 contains 16 residues. CDR3 in DNA: TGTGCCAGCAGCCCGAGGACAGGGGGCAACACCGGGGAGCTGTTTTTT. It is translated as CASSPRTGGNTGELFF. The complete variable domain, with remaining parts taken from reference TRBV11-1 and TRBJ2-2, reads EAEVAQSPRYKITEKSQAVAFWCDPISGHATLYWYRQILGQGPELLVQFQDESVVDDSQLPKDRFSAERLKGVDSTLKIQPAELGDSAMYLCASSPRTGGNTGELFFGEGSRLTVL.

The chain has TRBV6-4 and TRBJ1-2; no firm D call. Germline CDR1 and CDR2: MRHNA and SNTAGT. The CDR3 sequence is 13 residues long. The V and J ends lost 0 bases and 8 bases respectively, with 10 bases between them. Written as DNA, the CDR3 is TGTGCCAGCAGTGACTCAAATAATGGGGGCTACACCTTC. As protein: CASSDSNNGGYTF.

The chain employs TRBV18 and TRBJ1-4; D not resolved. This CDR3 is 15 amino acids long. Germline-derived CDR1 and CDR2 are KGHSH and LQKENI. Deletions cut 4 bases from V and 5 bases from J, with 14 bases between. In nucleotides, the CDR3 is TGTGCCAGCTCACTAGGACGGCGAGCGAATGAAAAACTGTTTTTT. Its protein product is CASSLGRRANEKLFF. The full variable domain, completed using reference TRBV18 and TRBJ1-4, is NAGVMQNPRHLVRRRGQEARLRCSPMKGHSHVYWYRQLPEEGLKFMVYLQKENIIDESGMPKERFSAEFPKEGPSILRIQQVVRGDSAAYFCASSLGRRANEKLFFGSGTQLSVL.

This clone was detected only once. The DNA of the CDR3 is TGTGCCAGTAGAAACTCCGGGACCCCGATGGAGACCCAGTACTTC. Protein sequence: CASRNSGTPMETQYF. The chain links TRBV19 to TRBJ2-5, with D perhaps matching TRBD1 or TRBD2 (5 bases each). Germline CDR1 LNHDA, CDR2 SQIVND (reference sequence). The CDR3 consists of 15 residues. V lost 6 bases and J 5 bases, leaving 19 bases between the germline ends.

The chain uses TRBV27 and TRBJ1-6; 8 nucleotides match TRBD1. CDR3 length: 14 amino acids. Germline assignment: CDR1 MNHEY and CDR2 SMNVEV (reference sequence). V dropped 6 bases and J dropped 10; count of bases not matched to a gene: 8. Here the CDR3 DNA reads TGTGCCAGCAGGCGCGGGACAGGTGGGTCACCCCTCCACTTT. This gives the protein CASRRGTGGSPLHF.

This rearrangement joins TRBV27 to TRBJ2-3, with D perhaps being TRBD1 or TRBD2 (5 bases each). Germline values: CDR1 MNHEY, CDR2 SMNVEV (reference sequence). The CDR3 runs 14 residues. V lost 4 bases to trimming and J lost 7 bases, with 15 bases between them. CDR3 sequence reads: CASSSPSRENTQYF. DNA for the CDR3: TGTGCCAGCAGTTCCCCTAGCAGGGAAAATACGCAGTATTTT.

The chain joins TRBV7-9 to TRBJ1-2, with 9 bases identical to TRBD1. The CDR3 totals 14 residues. Germline V gives CDR1 SEHNR, CDR2 FQNEAQ (reference sequence). The junction had 7 bases not matched to a gene; V was cut back by 5 bases and J by 6 bases. The CDR3 DNA reads as TGTGCCAGCAGCATGGGACAGGGCCATCATGGCTACACCTTC. The encoded protein is CASSMGQGHHGYTF.

The chain links TRBV19 to TRBJ2-3, with D perhaps TRBD1 (6 bases). There are 15 residues in the CDR3. V shed 1 base and J shed 4 bases, with 12 bases lying between them. Germline CDR1 LNHDA, CDR2 SQIVND (reference sequence). The CDR3 DNA reads as TGTGCCAGTAGTATAGCAAGTGGGGGCGCAGATACGCAGTATTTT. Protein sequence: CASSIASGGADTQYF.

The genes are TRBV19 and TRBJ1-2, with 7 bases fitting TRBD1. The length of the CDR3 is 16 residues. V gave up 6 bases and J gave up 4 bases; unmatched junction bases: 14. Per germline, CDR1 LNHDA and CDR2 SQIVND (reference sequence). The CDR3 nucleotides are TGTGCCAGTAGCTTCCTATACAGGGACAGAATCTATGGCTACACCTTC. This gives the protein CASSFLYRDRIYGYTF.

The chain recombines TRBV7-8 with TRBJ2-2; D possibly corresponds to TRBD2 (5 bases). The CDR3 runs to 14 residues. Trimming took off 5 bases at V and 5 bases at J, with 12 bases between the two ends. Germline V gene data show CDR1 as SGHVS and CDR2 as FQNEAQ. In DNA form, the CDR3 reads TGTGCCAGCAGCCTCCTGGCGGGTACCGGGGAGCTGTTTTTT. The encoded protein is CASSLLAGTGELFF.

CDR3 residues: CASSLVGSGYNEQFF. The CDR3 DNA is TGTGCCAGCAGCTTGGTTGGTAGCGGCTACAATGAGCAGTTCTTC. V and J are TRBV5-4 and TRBJ2-1; D possibly corresponds to TRBD2 (6 bases). V lost 0 bases and J 3 bases, leaving 10 bases between the germline ends. CDR1 and CDR2 (germline): SGHNT, YYREEE (reference sequence). CDR3 size: 15 residues.

CDR3 bases: TGCGCCAGCAGCTTGCGGGACACCTACAATGAGCAGTTCTTC. Translating it yields CASSLRDTYNEQFF. The chain has TRBV5-1 and TRBJ2-1; D is perhaps TRBD1 (6 bases). Trimming removed 1 base at V and 2 bases at J, with 7 bases between. CDR1 SGHRS and CDR2 YFSETQ come from the germline V gene. This CDR3 comprises 14 residues.

The rearrangement uses TRBV7-9 and TRBJ2-7, with 10 positions matching TRBD1. CDR3 length equals 14 residues. Germline CDR1 reads SEHNR; CDR2 reads FQNEAQ (reference sequence). V trimming: 5 bases; J trimming: 4 bases; junction bases outside the gene matches: 5. The DNA of the CDR3 is TGTGCCAGCAGCCTACGGACAGGGGGTTACGAGCAGTACTTC. This codes for CASSLRTGGYEQYF.

The V gene is TRBV7-9, the J gene TRBJ2-1, with D perhaps assigned TRBD1 or TRBD2 (5 bases each). Trimming removed 5 bases from V and 5 bases from J, with 10 bases in between. The CDR3 totals 13 residues. CDR1 is SEHNR, CDR2 FQNEAQ, per germline (reference sequence). The CDR3 DNA reads TGTGCCAGCAGCCCCGGGACCCACAATGAGCAGTTCTTC. This sequence encodes CASSPGTHNEQFF.

The chain carries TRBV5-1 and TRBJ1-2; weak D call: TRBD1 (5 bases). CDR1 and CDR2 (germline): SGHRS, YFSETQ. The V end was cut by 5 bases, the J end by 3 bases, with 11 bases between. This CDR3 comprises 13 residues. The CDR3 reads CASRYDSDYGYTF. In DNA form, the CDR3 reads TGCGCCAGCAGATATGACAGCGACTATGGCTACACCTTC.

The chain employs TRBV7-2 and TRBJ2-7; D could derive from TRBD1 or TRBD2 (5 bases each). Germline assignment: CDR1 SGHTA and CDR2 FQGNSA. This CDR3 is built from 16 residues. The germline V and J ends were trimmed by 5 bases and 0 bases, with 17 bases remaining between them. The CDR3 protein is CASSHPGASSSYEQYF. The CDR3 coding sequence is TGTGCCAGCAGCCACCCCGGGGCGTCCAGCTCCTACGAGCAGTACTTC.

V and J are TRBV19 and TRBJ2-3; D not certain. From germline, CDR1 is LNHDA and CDR2 SQIVND (reference sequence). The CDR3 has 14 residues. Trimming took 3 bases from V and 1 from J, leaving 8 bases between them. This chain's CDR3 is CASSISDGTDTQYF. The CDR3 DNA sequence: TGTGCCAGTAGTATCAGTGATGGCACAGATACGCAGTATTTT. Filled out from reference TRBV19 and TRBJ2-3, the complete variable domain reads DGGITQSPKYLFRKEGQNVTLSCEQNLNHDAMYWYRQDPGQGLRLIYYSQIVNDFQKGDIAEGYSVSREKKESFPLTVTSAQKNPTAFYLCASSISDGTDTQYFGPGTRLTVL.

The chain is built from TRBV7-9 and TRBJ1-5; D ambiguous. Trimming left V 6 bases short and J 0 bases short, with 12 bases between. Per germline, CDR1 SEHNR and CDR2 FQNEAQ (reference sequence). The CDR3 loop spans 15 amino acids. The CDR3 region is CASSSTSVSNQPQHF. The CDR3 nucleotides read TGTGCCAGCAGTTCCACATCCGTTAGCAATCAGCCCCAGCATTTT.

The chain links TRBV6-2 or TRBV6-3 to TRBJ1-5, with 10 bases that match TRBD1. This CDR3 comprises 15 residues. Germline trimming cut 2 bases from V and 8 bases from J; bases unmatched to any gene: 6. The V gene's germline CDR1 is MNHEY and CDR2 SVGEGT. The CDR3 loop is CASSYGTGADEPQHF. For the CDR3, the DNA is TGTGCCAGCAGTTACGGGACAGGGGCTGATGAGCCCCAGCATTTT.

The chain joins TRBV10-3 to TRBJ2-7; D not resolved. Germline CDR1 and CDR2: ENHRY and SYGVKD. This CDR3 spans 14 amino acids. The ends were cut back, 4 bases at V and 3 bases at J, with 13 bases in the middle. CDR3 bases: TGTGCCATCAGTGGCCCAGAAGTAATCTACGAGCAGTACTTC. It encodes CAISGPEVIYEQYF.

This sequence joins TRBV4-2 and TRBJ2-7; 7 bases line up with TRBD2. The CDR3 extends over 15 amino acids. V shed 6 bases and J 0 bases; nucleotides not matched to a gene: 8. Per the germline V gene, CDR1 is LGHNA and CDR2 is YNFKEQ. The CDR3 region is CASSPGEGISYEQYF. In DNA form, the CDR3 reads TGTGCCAGCAGTCCCGGGGAGGGAATCTCCTACGAGCAGTACTTC.